Sequencing of this T cell receptor (beta chain) was carried out in a study of blood T cell repertoires in COVID-19. About the study: Some COVID-19 samples were acute and others convalescent; all came from the United States, Italy and Spain. PBMCs, B-cell-depleted T cells, or T cells were the source of the cDNA or gDNA that made up the material.

This CDR3 spans 12 amino acids. V was pared by 6 bases and J by 6 bases, with 12 bases between. Authors' processing steps: Cell counts per sample came from amplifying reference gene primers. The table came from immunoSEQ multiplex PCR; TCRdb's copy has only in-frame clones and leaves some out. The DNA gave D and trimming, while V, J and clone size come from that table. The table has tens of thousands of clones, approximately 85% seen once. This clonotype originated in a human donor in a cohort sampled during active COVID-19. The material sequenced was peripheral blood. V usage is TRBV12-3 or TRBV12-4 and J usage is TRBJ2-7; no clear D. CDR3 amino acids: CASRNSRGEQYF. DNA of the CDR3: TGTGCCAGCAGGAACTCACGAGGCGAGCAGTACTTC.